Shown below are 5 T cell receptor beta chains from a single sample sequenced in a study of OX40 agonist ivuxolimab in advanced cancers. The data were produced by immunoSEQ multiplex PCR, yet TCRdb's version contains in-frame clones alone and is incomplete. The top ten clones hold 0.3% to 0.4% of a sample with about 95,000 clones, roughly 89% of them seen once. The sample here was CD4+ or CD8+ T cells sorted from blood, taken in a trial of the OX40 agonist ivuxolimab. The source of these receptors is an adult with an advanced solid tumor such as melanoma, head and neck, liver or kidney cancer.

This chain connects TRBV7-3 to TRBJ1-1; TRBD1 might be the D (5 bases). With 3 bases removed from V and 0 bases from J, the gap between germline ends came to 8 bases. This CDR3 is 14 amino acids long. CDR1 is SGHTA, CDR2 FQGTGA, per germline. For the CDR3, the DNA is TGTGCCAGCAGCTTGGGGGATCTGAACACTGAAGCTTTCTTT. Its protein product is CASSLGDLNTEAFF.

The chain's CDR3 is CASSLRQGVISYNEQFF. CDR3 DNA sequence: TGCGCCAGCAGCTTAAGACAGGGGGTCATCTCCTACAATGAGCAGTTCTTC. This chain links TRBV5-1 with TRBJ2-1; 9 bases agree with TRBD1. With 2 bases clipped from V and 0 bases from J, the junction kept 6 bases outside the gene matches. The CDR3 extends over 17 amino acids. Germline V gives CDR1 SGHRS, CDR2 YFSETQ.

This rearrangement joins TRBV4-1 to TRBJ2-6, with D possibly matching TRBD1 (5 bases). The CDR3 is 15 amino acids. The germline gives CDR1 MGHRA, CDR2 YSYEKL. V gave up 3 bases and J gave up 2 bases, with 8 bases separating them. Here the CDR3 DNA reads TGCGCCAGCAGCCACCAGGGCGCTGGGGCCAACGTCCTGACTTTC. Translating it yields CASSHQGAGANVLTF.

V is TRBV19 and J is TRBJ1-1; D remains ambiguous. The CDR3 totals 16 residues. The V gene lost 3 bases and the J gene lost 1 base, with 15 bases spanning the gap. In germline, CDR1 is LNHDA, CDR2 SQIVND (reference sequence). CDR3 DNA: TGTGCCAGTAGTATCCGTGCACCGCGCCAGAACACTGAAGCTTTCTTT. Translated, it gives CASSIRAPRQNTEAFF.

CDR3 nucleotide sequence: TGCGCCAGCAGCTTGGAGGCCCTAGCGGGAGGGTTTGCAGATACGCAGTATTTT. It yields the protein CASSLEALAGGFADTQYF. V and J are TRBV5-1 and TRBJ2-3, with 12 bases aligning to TRBD2. This CDR3 contains 18 residues. J gave up 4 bases and V 0 bases, and 9 bases lay outside the gene matches. CDR1 is SGHRS, CDR2 YFSETQ, per germline. The variable domain in full, completed from reference TRBV5-1 and TRBJ2-3, reads KAGVTQTPRYLIKTRGQQVTLSCSPISGHRSVSWYQQTPGQGLQFLFEYFSETQRNKGNFPGRFSGRQFSNSRSEMNVSTLELGDSALYLCASSLEALAGGFADTQYFGPGTRLTVL.